This is a list of T cell receptor beta chains from one sample in a study of CD8+ T cells in alopecia areata. Sequencing used immunoSEQ multiplex PCR; TCRdb keeps in-frame clones, though not all of them. Found here are 110,000 to 150,000 clones, 45% to 65% of them singletons; the top ten hold more than 15%. The sequenced sample was CD8+ T cells sorted from blood, obtained at week 4, from a patient treated with tofacitinib. The source of these receptors is a human donor with alopecia areata. Both conserved end residues are part of each CDR3. A D gene is named only where the DNA matches it firmly. Only part of the rows carry a size: once, few, many, or a class if the clone is expanded.

>.|TRBV7-8|.|TRBJ2-3
TGTGCCAGCAGCGGCACAGGGAGCACAGATACGCAGTATTTT
CASSGTGSTDTQYF
>TRBD1|TRBV23-1|.|TRBJ1-2
TGCGCCAGCAGTCAACCCCTGGGACAGTGCGAAAGCTATGGCTACACCTTC
CASSQPLGQCESYGYTF
>TRBD1|TRBV5-6|.|TRBJ1-2
TGTGCCAGCGGGACAGGGGGGGATGGCTACACCTTC
CASGTGGDGYTF
>.|TRBV5-1|.|TRBJ1-5
TGCGCCAGCAGCTTGGGGCGAAATCAGCCCCAGCATTTT
CASSLGRNQPQHF
>.|TRBV30|.|TRBJ1-4
TGTGCCTGGACAGCCATGAATGAAAAACTGTTTTTT
CAWTAMNEKLFF
>TRBD2|TRBV9|.|TRBJ2-1
TGTGCCAGCGATCCGGGCGGGGGGTACAATGAGCAGTTCTTC
CASDPGGGYNEQFF
>.|TRBV9|.|TRBJ1-2
TGTGCCAGCAGCCCCCAGGGTAGTGGCTACACCTTC
CASSPQGSGYTF
>.|TRBV7-2|.|TRBJ1-5
TGTGCCAGCAGCTTAGTCGGGGGCAGGGACAATCAGCCCCAGCATTTT
CASSLVGGRDNQPQHF
>.|TRBV29-1|.|TRBJ1-2
TGCAGCGTTGTGGGGTCCGGGGGCTACACCTTC
CSVVGSGGYTF
>TRBD1|TRBV6-1|.|TRBJ1-1
TGTGCCAGCAGTGAAGCTCTCCTCCTTACATTCGACAGGGAGTGGTTGGCCACTGAAGCTTTCTTT
CASSEALLLTFDREWLATEAFF
>TRBD1|TRBV7-9|.|TRBJ2-7
TGTGCCAGCAGCTTAGTTCGGACAGGGGGTCGGTACGAGCAGTACTTC
CASSLVRTGGRYEQYF
>.|TRBV13|.|TRBJ2-7
TGTGCCAGCAGCTTAGGGGCAGGGTACTACGAGCAGTACTTC
CASSLGAGYYEQYF
>.|TRBV11-2|few|TRBJ2-1
TGTGCCAGCAGCGAAGATGGACCGGGCCGGTTCTTC
CASSEDGPGRFF
>.|TRBV30|.|TRBJ2-1
TGTGCCTGGAGTGTGGAGGCTTACAATGAGCAGTTCTTC
CAWSVEAYNEQFF
>.|TRBV2|.|TRBJ2-1
TGTGCCAGCAGCAGAGTGAGCGAGCAGTTCTTC
CASSRVSEQFF
>TRBD2|TRBV5-1|few|TRBJ2-3
TGCGCCAGCAGCGTGATTAGCGGGGGCCACCCAGATACGCAGTATTTT
CASSVISGGHPDTQYF
>.|TRBV7-9|.|TRBJ1-5
TGTGCCAGCAGCTTGACAGACAATCAGCCCCAGCATTTT
CASSLTDNQPQHF
>.|TRBV30|.|TRBJ1-2
TGTGCCTGGAGCGATCCTCCGGGACCGCATAACTATGGCTACACCTTC
CAWSDPPGPHNYGYTF
>TRBD2|TRBV4-1|.|TRBJ2-1
TGCGCCAGCAGCCAAGCTCCGACTAGCGGCCTCTACAATGAGCAGTTCTTC
CASSQAPTSGLYNEQFF
>TRBD1|TRBV27|.|TRBJ1-4
TGTGCCAGCAGTTTATCGGGACAGGAGGATGAAAAACTGTTTTTT
CASSLSGQEDEKLFF
>.|TRBV12-5|.|TRBJ2-1
TGTGCTAGTGGTCCCTGGGTCAGCTCCTACAATGAGCAGTTCTTC
CASGPWVSSYNEQFF